The 28 T cell receptor beta chains presented below share a single source sample, sequenced in a study of blood T cell repertoires in COVID-19. Only in-frame clones appear in the TCRdb table, and some are missing; sequencing was by immunoSEQ multiplex PCR. The sample contains roughly 89,000 clones, roughly 80% of which appear only once. Sequences were obtained from peripheral blood. These receptors originate from a woman older than 75 with acute or convalescent COVID-19.

This clone appeared a single time. The rearrangement joins TRBV9 to TRBJ1-2; D might be TRBD1 (6 bases). Per germline, CDR1 SGDLS and CDR2 YYNGEE. The CDR3 extends over 15 amino acids. Trimming took 0 bases from V and 4 from J, leaving 13 bases between them. The DNA of the CDR3 is TGTGCCAGCAGCGTAGGGGCAGGGGTGTCCTATGGCTACACCTTC. It translates to CASSVGAGVSYGYTF.

This chain connects TRBV2 to TRBJ1-6, with 9 bases that match TRBD1. V gave up 6 bases and J gave up 8 bases; unmatched junction bases: 8. There are 15 residues in the CDR3. CDR1 is SNHLY, CDR2 FYNNEI, per germline. The CDR3, as DNA: TGTGCCAGCAGCCGTCGAACAGGGGGCGATTCACCCCTCCACTTT. Protein product: CASSRRTGGDSPLHF. The whole variable domain, filled in from reference TRBV2 and TRBJ1-6, reads EPEVTQTPSHQVTQMGQEVILRCVPISNHLYFYWYRQILGQKVEFLVSFYNNEISEKSEIFDDQFSVERPDGSNFTLKIRSTKLEDSAMYFCASSRRTGGDSPLHFGNGTRLTVT.

The chain is built from TRBV4-3 and TRBJ2-7; perhaps TRBD2 as D (5 bases). Trimming took off 3 bases at V and 2 bases at J, with 11 bases between the two ends. The CDR3 sequence is 14 residues long. Germline loops: CDR1 LGHNA, CDR2 YSLEER. The CDR3 is CASSHQSGPYEQYF. CDR3 sequence (DNA): TGCGCCAGCAGCCATCAAAGCGGACCCTACGAGCAGTACTTC.

The chain joins TRBV9 to TRBJ2-7; 7 positions agree with TRBD1. The CDR3 sequence is 14 residues long. The junction had 5 bases not matched to a gene; V was cut back by 3 bases and J by 2 bases. Germline V gene sequence: CDR1 SGDLS, CDR2 YYNGEE. This CDR3 reads CASSATGTTYEQYF. The CDR3 DNA sequence: TGTGCCAGCAGCGCGACAGGGACAACCTACGAGCAGTACTTC.

With regard to this clone: The junction differs from germline at one of its ends, possibly a read error. V gene TRBV2 combines with J gene TRBJ1-2; D remains unclear. Germline CDR1 SNHLY, CDR2 FYNNEI. This CDR3 is 11 amino acids long. CDR3 in amino acids: CASSEIHSPSF. The CDR3 DNA reads TGTGCCAGCAGTGAAATCCATAGCCCTTCGTTC.

The V call is TRBV19, the J call TRBJ2-3; 8 bases are a match to TRBD2. The CDR3 sequence is 14 residues long. The germline V gene encodes CDR1 LNHDA and CDR2 SQIVND (reference sequence). Germline trimming cut 8 bases from V and 1 base from J; bases unmatched to any gene: 5. The CDR3 region is CASGKRGRTDTQYF. CDR3 coding DNA: TGTGCCAGTGGCAAGCGGGGGCGCACAGATACGCAGTATTTT. The full variable domain, its missing parts supplied by reference TRBV19 and TRBJ2-3, is DGGITQSPKYLFRKEGQNVTLSCEQNLNHDAMYWYRQDPGQGLRLIYYSQIVNDFQKGDIAEGYSVSREKKESFPLTVTSAQKNPTAFYLCASGKRGRTDTQYFGPGTRLTVL.

The J gene is TRBJ2-2, the V gene TRBV27; D is perhaps TRBD1 (6 bases). This CDR3 is 16 amino acids long. The germline CDR1 and CDR2 sequences are MNHEY and SMNVEV (reference sequence). With 2 bases removed from V and 7 bases from J, the gap between germline ends came to 17 bases. The CDR3 loop reads CASSLVGAPRGGELFF. CDR3 nucleotide sequence: TGTGCCAGCAGTTTAGTAGGTGCGCCCAGGGGCGGGGAGCTGTTTTTT.

Only one count was recorded for this clone. V gene TRBV3-1 (or the pseudogene TRBV3-2) combines with J gene TRBJ2-3; 12 bases match TRBD2. The CDR3 loop spans 15 amino acids. The V gene end was trimmed by 3 bases and the J gene end by 4 bases; junction bases not matched to a gene: 2. Germline assignment: CDR1 LGHDT and CDR2 YNNKEL (reference sequence). In DNA, the CDR3 is TGTGCCAGCAGCCACCTAGCGGGGGGGCCAGATACGCAGTATTTT. Its protein product is CASSHLAGGPDTQYF.

This clone was detected only a few times. The chain is built from TRBV11-3 and TRBJ1-2; D is uncertain. CDR1 and CDR2 (germline): SGHNT, YENEEA. V lost 8 bases and J lost 4, with 14 bases in between. The CDR3 has 13 residues. The CDR3 bases are TGTGCCAGCGGATCTGTGAGGTCCTATGGCTACACCTTC. Protein sequence: CASGSVRSYGYTF.

The chain recombines TRBV3-1 (or the pseudogene TRBV3-2) with TRBJ1-1; weak D call: TRBD1 (5 bases). V lost 5 bases and J 7 bases, leaving 14 bases between the germline ends. The length of the CDR3 is 13 residues. Germline lookup yields CDR1 LGHDT and CDR2 YNNKEL (reference sequence). The CDR3 coding sequence is TGTGCCAGCAGCAAGCACCGGGGGATTGAAGCTTTCTTT. Encoded protein: CASSKHRGIEAFF.

A single count supports this clone. The rearrangement joins TRBV7-2 to TRBJ2-5, with D perhaps TRBD2 (6 bases). The CDR3 loop spans 15 amino acids. The ends were cut back, 0 bases at V and 7 bases at J, with 15 bases in the middle. Germline V CDR1 and CDR2: SGHTA, FQGNSA. The CDR3 region is CASSLAGGLLWTQYF. The CDR3 region has the DNA TGTGCCAGCAGCTTAGCGGGGGGTCTTCTGTGGACCCAGTACTTC.

The V gene is TRBV4-1, the J gene TRBJ2-4; 8 bases fit TRBD1. The CDR3 is 14 amino acids. With V trimmed by 4 bases and J by 7 bases, 6 bases remained unmatched. Germline assignment: CDR1 MGHRA and CDR2 YSYEKL. CDR3 nucleotides: TGCGCCAGCAGCCCCGGACAGGGTATGAACATTCAGTACTTC. It yields the protein CASSPGQGMNIQYF.

The J gene is TRBJ2-1, the V gene TRBV28; the match to TRBD2 covers 10 bases. V lost 2 bases to trimming and J lost 6 bases; unmatched junction nucleotides: 7. Germline V gene lookup returns CDR1 MDHEN and CDR2 SYDVKM. This CDR3 comprises 16 residues. The CDR3 loop is CASSLSGGALRNEQFF. In nucleotides, the CDR3 is TGTGCCAGCAGTTTAAGCGGGGGGGCTCTGCGCAATGAGCAGTTCTTC.

The chain is built from TRBV6-6 and TRBJ1-1; D is unresolved. The V end lost 0 bases, the J end lost 0 bases, and 8 bases lay between the germline ends. The CDR3 loop spans 15 amino acids. Germline-derived CDR1 and CDR2 are MNHNY and SVGAGI (reference sequence). The CDR3 DNA reads TGTGCCAGCAGTTACTCGCGAGGTGTGAACACTGAAGCTTTCTTT. Translating it yields CASSYSRGVNTEAFF.

This chain joins TRBV5-6 and TRBJ1-4; D perhaps matches TRBD1 (5 bases). Per germline, CDR1 SGHDT and CDR2 YYEEEE. Deletions cut 4 bases from V and 3 bases from J, with 10 bases between. The CDR3 is 14 amino acids. The CDR3 loop reads CASSGRGSNEKLFF. As DNA, the CDR3 is TGTGCCAGCAGCGGGCGGGGGTCTAATGAAAAACTGTTTTTT.

The chain uses TRBV28 and TRBJ1-2; 8 nucleotides line up with TRBD1. CDR1 is MDHEN and CDR2 is SYDVKM in the germline V gene. The CDR3 is 13 amino acids. Unmatched junction bases numbered 4, after V lost 6 bases and J lost 4 bases. As DNA, the CDR3 is TGTGCCAGCAGGGTACAGGGGGTCTATGGCTACACCTTC. It codes for CASRVQGVYGYTF.

In DNA form, the CDR3 reads TGTGCCAGCAGCCAAGACATGAGTCAGGGTGGCTATGGCTACACCTTC. It encodes CASSQDMSQGGYGYTF. V is TRBV3-1 (or the pseudogene TRBV3-2) and J is TRBJ1-2; D possibly corresponds to TRBD1 (5 bases). This CDR3 region has 16 residues. Germline loops: CDR1 LGHDT, CDR2 YNNKEL (reference sequence). Between the trimmed V and J ends, which lost 0 bases and 4 bases, there was a span of 15 bases.

The chain recombines TRBV5-1 with TRBJ1-2; TRBD1 aligns across 8 bases. Germline loops: CDR1 SGHRS, CDR2 YFSETQ. V trimming: 4 bases; J trimming: 0 bases; junction bases outside the gene matches: 2. The CDR3 length is 14 residues. The CDR3 bases are TGCGCCAGCAGCAAGGGACAGGCTAACTATGGCTACACCTTC. Translated: CASSKGQANYGYTF.

The chain combines TRBV10-3 with TRBJ1-2; D is unresolved. This CDR3 region has 14 residues. Deletions cut 4 bases from V and 8 bases from J, with 17 bases between. Germline V gene sequence: CDR1 ENHRY, CDR2 SYGVKD. CDR3 DNA sequence: TGTGCCATCAGTGTGGTTCAGGCCCAAGAGGGCTACACCTTC. Translation: CAISVVQAQEGYTF.

The chain carries TRBV5-5 and TRBJ2-7; tentatively, D is TRBD2 (5 bases). Germline loops: CDR1 SGHKS, CDR2 YYEKEE (reference sequence). Trimming shortened V by 6 bases and J by 3 bases, and 13 bases separated the two germline ends. This CDR3 is 13 amino acids long. CDR3 in DNA: TGTGCCAGCAATACGGGAACCCGCTACGAGCAGTACTTC. Its protein product is CASNTGTRYEQYF.

The gene calls are TRBV12-5 and TRBJ1-2; unclear D gene. The germline gives CDR1 LGHNT, CDR2 FRNRAP. The CDR3 covers 18 residues. The CDR3 loop is CVRLTFYSGEEINYGYTF. The CDR3 DNA reads as TGTGTAAGACTTACATTCTATAGCGGGGAGGAAATTAACTATGGCTACACCTTC.

In DNA form, the CDR3 reads TGTGCCAGCAGCTTAGGGGGGAGGGGCAGCGAAGCTTTCTTT. It encodes CASSLGGRGSEAFF. V is TRBV7-9 and J is TRBJ1-1, with D perhaps TRBD1 (5 bases). The CDR3 has 14 amino acids. The ends were cut back, 1 base at V and 8 bases at J, with 14 bases in the middle. Germline CDR1 SEHNR, CDR2 FQNEAQ (reference sequence).

This sequence joins TRBV5-1 and TRBJ2-2; 10 bases are a match to TRBD2. Germline assignment: CDR1 SGHRS and CDR2 YFSETQ. The CDR3 loop spans 15 amino acids. The V and J ends lost 0 bases and 6 bases, in that order; junction bases with no gene match: 2. This chain's CDR3 is CASSLVLAGAGELFF. Written as DNA, the CDR3 is TGCGCCAGCAGCTTGGTCCTAGCGGGGGCCGGGGAGCTGTTTTTT.

The rearrangement joins TRBV19 to TRBJ1-5; tentatively, D is TRBD1 (5 bases). Germline V gene sequence: CDR1 LNHDA, CDR2 SQIVND (reference sequence). CDR3 length equals 15 residues. With 8 bases removed from V and 0 bases from J, the gap between germline ends came to 14 bases. The CDR3, as DNA: TGTGCCAGTGGCGAGGACACTATTAGCAATCAGCCCCAGCATTTT. It specifies CASGEDTISNQPQHF.

This chain connects TRBV7-9 to TRBJ2-5; TRBD2 might be the D (8 bases). Trimming took off 5 bases at V and 2 bases at J, with 21 bases between the two ends. Germline lookup yields CDR1 SEHNR and CDR2 FQNEAQ (reference sequence). There are 17 residues in the CDR3. The CDR3 nucleotides read TGTGCCAGCAGCCCCGGAGGGGGCGGGGGGAATCAAGAGACCCAGTACTTC. This gives the protein CASSPGGGGGNQETQYF.

This chain connects TRBV2 to TRBJ1-2; the D gene is possibly TRBD1 (6 bases). This CDR3 region has 13 residues. Germline assignment: CDR1 SNHLY and CDR2 FYNNEI. Between the trimmed V and J ends, which lost 5 bases and 13 bases, there was a span of 20 bases. The CDR3 spells CASSWPTGSIPTF. In DNA, the CDR3 is TGTGCCAGCAGTTGGCCAACAGGGTCCATCCCCACCTTC.

This sequence joins TRBV18 and TRBJ1-2; 9 positions agree with TRBD1. This CDR3 contains 14 residues. V trimming: 8 bases; J trimming: 2 bases; junction bases outside the gene matches: 6. Germline V gene lookup returns CDR1 KGHSH and CDR2 LQKENI. The CDR3 region is CASTPDRGNYGYTF. CDR3 nucleotide sequence: TGTGCCAGCACGCCGGACAGGGGAAACTATGGCTACACCTTC.

This clone has only one observation. The chain carries TRBV28 and TRBJ1-2; tentative D call: TRBD1 (5 bases). V lost 3 bases, J lost 4 bases, and 12 bases lay in between. The germline CDR1 and CDR2 sequences are MDHEN and SYDVKM. The CDR3 is 14 amino acids. The CDR3 nucleotides are TGTGCCAGCAGTTTCCGACAGACACTCTATGGCTACACCTTC. Protein sequence: CASSFRQTLYGYTF.